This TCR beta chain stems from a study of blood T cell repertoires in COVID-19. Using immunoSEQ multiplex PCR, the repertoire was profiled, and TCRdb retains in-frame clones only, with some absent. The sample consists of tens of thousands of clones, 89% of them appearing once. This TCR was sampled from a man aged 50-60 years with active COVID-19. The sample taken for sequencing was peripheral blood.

This CDR3 is CASHPDSNTEAFF. The DNA for the CDR3 is TGTGCCAGCCACCCAGACAGCAACACTGAAGCTTTCTTT. The V gene is TRBV6-5, the J gene TRBJ1-1; the D gene is possibly TRBD1 (5 bases). With 8 bases removed from V and 2 bases from J, the gap between germline ends came to 12 bases. The CDR3 is 13 residues long. Germline lookup yields CDR1 MNHEY and CDR2 SVGAGI.